This T cell receptor (beta chain) was sequenced for a study of T cell repertoires in cytomegalovirus infection. The overall study: Indicated by public TCR beta signatures were CMV infection and matching HLA type.

Findings of the study overall: There were HLA-C-restricted CMV-specific TCR beta clonotypes dominating the ex vivo response.

The table lists this clonotype with many counts. Antigen: not known. TCRdb ran MiXCR on the reads and lists one entry per CDR3 protein. The profile covers 300,000 to 400,000 distinct CDR3 sequences, with 15% to 20% appearing a single time and roughly 9% taken by the ten largest. Material for sequencing was PBMCs. The clonotype comes from a human donor in good health (CMV status not recorded). Some clones in this sample may be carry-over from other donors' samples.

The CDR3 sequence: CASSFSDTQYF. DNA of the CDR3: TGTGCCAGCAGCTTTTCGGATACGCAGTATTTT. This chain uses TRBV7-2 with TRBJ2-3; D uncertain. The germline V and J ends were trimmed by 3 bases and 6 bases, with 4 bases remaining between them. This CDR3 comprises 11 residues. Germline CDR1 reads SGHTA; CDR2 reads FQGNSA. The complete variable domain, with remaining parts taken from reference TRBV7-2 and TRBJ2-3, reads GAGVSQSPSNKVTEKGKDVELRCDPISGHTALYWYRQSLGQGLEFLIYFQGNSAPDKSGLPSDRFSAERTGGSVSTLTIQRTQQEDSAVYLCASSFSDTQYFGPGTRLTVL.